These 10 T cell receptor beta chains were sequenced from one sample in a study of T cell changes during pregnancy in multiple sclerosis. The repertoire was sequenced with immunoSEQ multiplex PCR; TCRdb's copy has only in-frame clones and lacks some. The sample has tens of thousands of clones, over 80% seen once. This material consisted of peripheral blood, taken in the first trimester of pregnancy. These TCRs come from a female donor with multiple sclerosis, enrolled in a pregnancy study.

This clone was recorded only once. The chain combines TRBV15 with TRBJ2-2; D possibly corresponds to TRBD2 (5 bases). V gave up 4 bases and J gave up 6 bases, with 9 bases separating them. CDR1 is LNHNV, CDR2 YYDKDF, per germline (reference sequence). This CDR3 is built from 13 residues. The CDR3 DNA reads as TGTGCCACCAGCACCCGGGGAGCCGGGGAGCTGTTTTTT. Its protein product is CATSTRGAGELFF. Based on the CDR3 plus reference TRBV15 and TRBJ2-2, the full variable domain is DAMVIQNPRYQVTQFGKPVTLSCSQTLNHNVMYWYQQKSSQAPKLLFHYYDKDFNNEADTPDNFQSRRPNTSFCFLDIRSPGLGDTAMYLCATSTRGAGELFFGEGSRLTVL.

In this sample, this clone turned up once. The V and J genes are TRBV6-6 and TRBJ1-4; D perhaps matches TRBD1 (5 bases). Germline V gives CDR1 MNHNY, CDR2 SVGAGI (reference sequence). V was clipped by 5 bases and J by 5 bases, with 15 bases between them. The CDR3 totals 15 residues. CDR3 amino acids: CASSLRQSINEKLFF. The CDR3 nucleotides are TGTGCCAGCAGTCTTCGACAGTCTATAAATGAAAAACTGTTTTTT.

This clone appeared a single time. The chain couples TRBV7-6 to TRBJ2-7, with TRBD2 as a possible D gene (5 bases). The length of the CDR3 is 14 residues. Germline V lookup: CDR1 SGHVS, CDR2 FNYEAQ. Trimming removed 0 bases from V and 2 bases from J, with 8 bases in between. For the CDR3, the DNA is TGTGCCAGCAGCTTAGCAGCGGAAACCTACGAGCAGTACTTC. Translated: CASSLAAETYEQYF.

The rearrangement links TRBV11-2 to TRBJ2-5; TRBD2 might be the D (5 bases). Germline lookup yields CDR1 SGHAT and CDR2 FQNNGV. Trimming pared 3 bases from V and 4 bases from J, leaving 9 bases between. This CDR3 contains 13 residues. The CDR3 spells CASSFGVRETQYF. As DNA, the CDR3 is TGTGCCAGCAGCTTCGGGGTTCGAGAGACCCAGTACTTC.

The chain couples TRBV12-5 to TRBJ1-1; TRBD1 aligns across 11 bases. Germline-derived CDR1 and CDR2 are LGHNT and FRNRAP. J gave up 7 bases and V 5 bases, and 6 bases lay outside the gene matches. This CDR3 region has 14 residues. The CDR3 nucleotides are TGTGCTAGTGGTGCCTCCGGGACAGGGGGTGAAGCTTTCTTT. Protein product: CASGASGTGGEAFF.

The CDR3 sequence: CSVEDRGTEAFF. The DNA of the CDR3 is TGCAGCGTTGAAGATCGGGGCACTGAAGCTTTCTTT. The rearrangement links TRBV29-1 to TRBJ1-1; D is ambiguous. The CDR3 has 12 residues. Germline V gene lookup returns CDR1 SQVTM and CDR2 ANQGSEA. V lost 0 bases and J lost 4, with 6 bases in between.

V usage is TRBV15 and J usage is TRBJ1-3; D is ambiguous. The V end lost 3 bases, the J end lost 1 base, and 13 bases lay between the germline ends. The germline CDR1 and CDR2 sequences are LNHNV and YYDKDF (reference sequence). The CDR3 sequence is 16 residues long. CDR3 DNA sequence: TGTGCCACCAGCAGGGATGACAAGACGTCTGGAAACACCATATATTTT. Protein product: CATSRDDKTSGNTIYF.

The chain carries TRBV18 and TRBJ2-7; D remains unclear. Per the germline V gene, CDR1 is KGHSH and CDR2 is LQKENI. There are 15 residues in the CDR3. Trimming took 0 bases from V and 0 from J, leaving 9 bases between them. This chain's CDR3 is CASSPPPPNSYEQYF. For the CDR3, the DNA is TGTGCCAGCTCACCACCTCCTCCTAACTCCTACGAGCAGTACTTC.

V gene TRBV2 combines with J gene TRBJ1-1; no definite D call. CDR1 and CDR2 from the germline V gene are SNHLY and FYNNEI. The CDR3 is made up of 13 amino acids. V lost 8 bases to trimming and J lost 1 base, with 11 bases between them. CDR3 protein: CASHGNQNTEAFF. Written as DNA, the CDR3 is TGTGCCAGCCACGGGAACCAGAACACTGAAGCTTTCTTT.

The gene calls are TRBV5-1 and TRBJ2-2; TRBD2 matches at 7 bases. This CDR3 region has 15 residues. Germline assignment: CDR1 SGHRS and CDR2 YFSETQ. V lost 1 base, J lost 3 bases, and 3 bases stayed unmatched. CDR3: CASSLHLADTGELFF. Here the CDR3 DNA reads TGCGCCAGCAGCTTGCACCTAGCGGACACCGGGGAGCTGTTTTTT.